Presented here are 27 T cell receptor beta chains from one specimen sequenced in a study of shared clonotypes between healthy human individuals. Data came from immunoSEQ multiplex PCR; TCRdb stores just in-frame clones and leaves some out. The profile covers approximately 2.1 million clones, with more than 80% appearing a single time and about 0.39% taken by the ten largest. Sequenced material: naive CD4+ T cells from PBMCs. Subset reported: CD45RA+ positively selected. The receptors were gathered from a man aged 18 to 29 in good health. Some clones in this sample may be carry-over from other donors' samples.

This rearrangement joins TRBV11-2 to TRBJ2-7, with D hard to call. Germline CDR1 SGHAT, CDR2 FQNNGV. This CDR3 spans 13 amino acids. Between the trimmed V and J ends, which lost 0 bases and 3 bases, there was a span of 6 bases. CDR3 sequence reads: CASSLELYYEQYF. The CDR3 nucleotides are TGTGCCAGCAGCTTAGAATTGTACTACGAGCAGTACTTC.

The rearrangement uses TRBV7-2 and TRBJ2-3, with D perhaps matching TRBD2 (6 bases). This CDR3 contains 17 residues. CDR1 is SGHTA, CDR2 FQGNSA, per germline. V shed 5 bases and J shed 6 bases, with 24 bases lying between them. CDR3 protein: CASSEHQDGRGRDTQYF. The DNA of the CDR3 is TGTGCCAGCAGCGAACACCAAGACGGGAGAGGGAGGGATACGCAGTATTTT.

The rearrangement links TRBV7-2 to TRBJ1-1; weak D call: TRBD1 (6 bases). The V end lost 2 bases, the J end lost 6 bases, and 22 bases lay between the germline ends. Per the germline V gene, CDR1 is SGHTA and CDR2 is FQGNSA. The CDR3 sequence is 17 residues long. The CDR3 is CASSLWIVGGSGAEAFF. In DNA, the CDR3 is TGTGCCAGCAGCTTATGGATCGTGGGGGGCTCAGGAGCTGAAGCTTTCTTT.

The V gene is TRBV7-9, the J gene TRBJ2-7; no definite D call. Trimming stripped 5 bases from V and 2 bases from J, with 7 bases between. Germline V gene data show CDR1 as SEHNR and CDR2 as FQNEAQ (reference sequence). CDR3 length equals 12 residues. The CDR3 sequence: CASSLQAYEQYF. Here the CDR3 DNA reads TGTGCCAGCAGCCTTCAGGCCTACGAGCAGTACTTC.

In the case of this clone: The sample has other DNA sequences that encode this CDR3 too. The chain carries TRBV5-1 and TRBJ1-4, with D unclear. The V end lost 4 bases, the J end lost 0 bases, and 10 bases lay between the germline ends. The CDR3 is 15 amino acids. In germline, CDR1 is SGHRS, CDR2 YFSETQ. The CDR3 DNA reads TGCGCCAGCAGCCTTTACAGCGCAACTAATGAAAAACTGTTTTTT. Translation: CASSLYSATNEKLFF.

J is TRBJ2-7 and V is TRBV5-1, with 7 nucleotides matching TRBD2. V was pared by 3 bases and J by 2 bases, with 5 bases of the junction left unmatched. Germline assignment: CDR1 SGHRS and CDR2 YFSETQ. CDR3 length equals 14 residues. CDR3 residues: CASSSEGGAYEQYF. The CDR3 nucleotides read TGCGCCAGCAGCTCTGAGGGAGGGGCCTACGAGCAGTACTTC.

The chain recombines TRBV28 with TRBJ2-7; D ambiguous. Germline loops: CDR1 MDHEN, CDR2 SYDVKM. With 8 bases removed from V and 7 bases from J, the gap between germline ends came to 24 bases. The CDR3 runs to 15 residues. CDR3 sequence: CASEQIDGRIGEQYF. CDR3 DNA sequence: TGTGCCAGCGAGCAAATCGATGGACGGATCGGGGAGCAGTACTTC.

The genes are TRBV7-8 and TRBJ2-5, with 7 bases that match TRBD2. J was trimmed by 5 bases and V by 2 bases; bases with no gene match: 8. This CDR3 is 15 amino acids long. Germline V gene lookup returns CDR1 SGHVS and CDR2 FQNEAQ. CDR3 amino acids: CASSLRRESGETQYF. CDR3 sequence (DNA): TGTGCCAGCAGCTTAAGGCGGGAGTCGGGGGAGACCCAGTACTTC.

The gene calls are TRBV9 and TRBJ2-5; 7 bases agree with TRBD2. The CDR3 runs 14 residues. V lost 3 bases and J lost 1; bases outside the gene matches: 3. CDR1 is SGDLS, CDR2 YYNGEE, per germline. CDR3 DNA sequence: TGTGCCAGCAGCGCGGGACTAACCCAAGAGACCCAGTACTTC. It is translated as CASSAGLTQETQYF.

The chain carries TRBV27 and TRBJ2-5; 7 bases line up with TRBD2. The CDR3 totals 13 residues. Germline CDR1 and CDR2: MNHEY and SMNVEV (reference sequence). Trimming cost V 5 bases and J 5 bases; bases outside gene matches: 5. Written as DNA, the CDR3 is TGTGCCAGCAGTCTCACTAGCGAGGAGACCCAGTACTTC. This encodes CASSLTSEETQYF.

The rearrangement joins TRBV19 to TRBJ1-2; perhaps TRBD1 as D (5 bases). V was trimmed by 8 bases and J by 4 bases, leaving 14 bases between them. The CDR3 loop spans 13 amino acids. Germline CDR1 LNHDA, CDR2 SQIVND (reference sequence). The chain's CDR3 is CASSIGQSYGYTF. In DNA form, the CDR3 reads TGTGCCAGTTCGATCGGACAAAGCTATGGCTACACCTTC.

The genes are TRBV5-1 and TRBJ2-3; 9 bases are a match to TRBD2. Germline trimming cut 2 bases from V and 4 bases from J; bases unmatched to any gene: 8. Per the germline V gene, CDR1 is SGHRS and CDR2 is YFSETQ. CDR3 length: 16 amino acids. The CDR3 region is CASSFLAGYAADTQYF. The DNA for the CDR3 is TGCGCCAGCAGCTTCCTAGCGGGATATGCGGCAGATACGCAGTATTTT.

This chain connects TRBV20-1 to TRBJ2-3; D is unclear. CDR3 size: 11 residues. Germline CDR1 and CDR2: DFQATT and SNEGSKA (reference sequence). V gave up 6 bases and J gave up 6 bases, with 10 bases separating them. CDR3 sequence (DNA): TGCAGTGCCTCAGACTGGGATACGCAGTATTTT. This encodes CSASDWDTQYF.

The J gene is TRBJ1-5, the V gene TRBV15, with 10 bases fitting TRBD1. This CDR3 spans 15 amino acids. Germline assignment: CDR1 LNHNV and CDR2 YYDKDF (reference sequence). J gave up 4 bases and V 8 bases, and 8 bases lay outside the gene matches. The CDR3 sequence is CATCAGTGANQPQHF. The CDR3 DNA reads TGTGCCACCTGCGCGGGGACAGGGGCGAATCAGCCCCAGCATTTT.

The rearrangement joins TRBV5-5 to TRBJ1-1; no clear D. V gave up 0 bases and J gave up 2 bases, with 11 bases separating them. The germline V gene encodes CDR1 SGHKS and CDR2 YYEKEE (reference sequence). CDR3 size: 15 residues. The CDR3 loop is CASSLAEKVNTEAFF. The CDR3 DNA reads TGTGCCAGCAGCTTGGCCGAAAAAGTAAACACTGAAGCTTTCTTT.

The V gene is TRBV9, the J gene TRBJ2-1; 7 bases fit TRBD2. Germline V gives CDR1 SGDLS, CDR2 YYNGEE. The V and J ends lost 3 bases and 12 bases, in that order; junction bases with no gene match: 6. There are 12 residues in the CDR3. The CDR3 DNA follows: TGTGCCAGCAGCGGGAGCGGGATAAGGCAGTTCTTC. Its translation is CASSGSGIRQFF.

This chain joins TRBV5-1 and TRBJ2-4; 8 nucleotides match TRBD1. V shed 4 bases, J shed 12 bases, and the junction held 24 bases outside the gene matches. Looked up from germline, CDR1 is SGHRS and CDR2 is YFSETQ. The CDR3 runs 18 residues. The CDR3 loop reads CASSTGQGRSQNGWSQYF. In DNA form, the CDR3 reads TGCGCCAGCAGCACAGGACAGGGTCGGAGCCAAAATGGCTGGAGTCAGTACTTC.

The chain uses TRBV28 and TRBJ2-4, with 10 bases lining up with TRBD2. The CDR3 contains 16 residues. With 10 bases clipped from V and 8 bases from J, the junction kept 17 bases outside the gene matches. Germline values: CDR1 MDHEN, CDR2 SYDVKM. The CDR3 sequence is CANALAGDASQDIQYF. The CDR3 DNA follows: TGTGCCAACGCCCTAGCGGGAGACGCATCTCAGGACATTCAGTACTTC.

The gene calls are TRBV5-1 and TRBJ2-5, with D hard to call. Trimming shortened V by 4 bases and J by 2 bases, and 18 bases separated the two germline ends. The CDR3 has 16 residues. The germline gives CDR1 SGHRS, CDR2 YFSETQ. CDR3 sequence (DNA): TGCGCCAGCAGCCCTTGGTACACCCAGATTCAAGAGACCCAGTACTTC. Residues: CASSPWYTQIQETQYF.

The chain links TRBV28 to TRBJ2-5, with D uncertain. The CDR3 consists of 14 residues. The V end was cut by 2 bases, the J end by 0 bases, with 7 bases between. Germline CDR1 MDHEN, CDR2 SYDVKM. CDR3 protein: CASSLPSHQETQYF. The CDR3 nucleotides read TGTGCCAGCAGTTTACCCAGCCACCAAGAGACCCAGTACTTC.

V usage is TRBV5-1 and J usage is TRBJ1-1; a weak D match, TRBD1 (6 bases). Germline V gene sequence: CDR1 SGHRS, CDR2 YFSETQ. This CDR3 is built from 17 residues. V was cut by 1 base and J by 0 bases, with 16 bases left in between. The CDR3 protein is CASSLSGGLSVNTEAFF. The DNA of the CDR3 is TGCGCCAGCAGCTTGTCTGGGGGGCTTTCGGTGAACACTGAAGCTTTCTTT. Filled out from reference TRBV5-1 and TRBJ1-1, the complete variable domain reads KAGVTQTPRYLIKTRGQQVTLSCSPISGHRSVSWYQQTPGQGLQFLFEYFSETQRNKGNFPGRFSGRQFSNSRSEMNVSTLELGDSALYLCASSLSGGLSVNTEAFFGQGTRLTVV.

The CDR3 DNA reads TGTGCCAGCAGCCAGACAGGGGGTGGGGAGACCCAGTACTTC. It translates to CASSQTGGGETQYF. The gene calls are TRBV9 and TRBJ2-5; 9 bases align to TRBD1. Germline CDR1 SGDLS, CDR2 YYNGEE. V gave up 4 bases and J gave up 5 bases; unmatched junction bases: 6. The CDR3 is 14 amino acids.

The V gene is TRBV14, the J gene TRBJ2-7; D is uncertain. CDR1 is SGHDN, CDR2 FVKESK, per germline. The CDR3 is 11 amino acids. V lost 2 bases to trimming and J lost 6 bases, with 5 bases between them. The CDR3 bases are TGTGCCAGCAGCCAATCCAGCGAGCAGTACTTC. Its protein product is CASSQSSEQYF.

The chain recombines TRBV5-1 with TRBJ1-1; D possibly corresponds to TRBD1 (6 bases). Trimming took off 4 bases at V and 7 bases at J, with 17 bases between the two ends. This CDR3 is built from 14 residues. Germline CDR1 SGHRS, CDR2 YFSETQ. The CDR3 DNA sequence: TGCGCCAGCAGCCCCTTGACAGGAGTCGGTGAAGCTTTCTTT. Translating gives CASSPLTGVGEAFF.

The chain couples TRBV19 to TRBJ2-5; D is tentatively TRBD1 or TRBD2 (6 bases each). Germline V gene sequence: CDR1 LNHDA, CDR2 SQIVND (reference sequence). The CDR3 runs 15 residues. V shed 10 bases and J shed 4 bases, with 22 bases lying between them. CDR3 region: CATSRTPGAGETQYF. CDR3 nucleotide sequence: TGTGCCACCAGCCGTACCCCGGGGGCAGGAGAGACCCAGTACTTC.

Regarding this clone: This sample includes further DNA sequences coding for the same CDR3. The chain joins TRBV7-9 to TRBJ1-2; D unresolved. V lost 0 bases and J 3 bases, leaving 2 bases between the germline ends. The germline V gene encodes CDR1 SEHNR and CDR2 FQNEAQ (reference sequence). This CDR3 region has 12 residues. CDR3 nucleotide sequence: TGTGCCAGCAGCTTAGCTGACTATGGCTACACCTTC. It specifies CASSLADYGYTF.

The V call is TRBV5-1, the J call TRBJ2-3, with D tentatively TRBD2 (7 bases). The germline CDR1 and CDR2 sequences are SGHRS and YFSETQ. V lost 0 bases, J lost 0 bases, and 11 bases lay in between. CDR3 size: 16 residues. The CDR3 here is CASSLGGGASTDTQYF. The CDR3 DNA follows: TGCGCCAGCAGCTTGGGAGGGGGGGCGAGCACAGATACGCAGTATTTT.